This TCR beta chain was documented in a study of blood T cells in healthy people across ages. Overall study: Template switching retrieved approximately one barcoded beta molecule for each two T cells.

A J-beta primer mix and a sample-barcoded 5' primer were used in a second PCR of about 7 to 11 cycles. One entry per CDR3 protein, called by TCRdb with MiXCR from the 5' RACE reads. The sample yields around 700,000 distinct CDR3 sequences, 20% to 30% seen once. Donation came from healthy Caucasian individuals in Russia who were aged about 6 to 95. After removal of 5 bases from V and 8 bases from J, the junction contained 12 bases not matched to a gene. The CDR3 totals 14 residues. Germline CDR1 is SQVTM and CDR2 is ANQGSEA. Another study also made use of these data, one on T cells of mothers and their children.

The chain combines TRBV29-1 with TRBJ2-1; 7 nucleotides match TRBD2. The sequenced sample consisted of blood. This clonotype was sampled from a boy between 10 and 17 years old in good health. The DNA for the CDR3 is TGCAGCGTTACGGGAGGCTCGTGGAATCATGAGCAGTTCTTC. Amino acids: CSVTGGSWNHEQFF.